This T cell receptor beta chain was captured in a study of T cell repertoires in cytomegalovirus infection. The study, taken as a whole, reports: Dominating the ex vivo response were TCR beta clonotypes that were CMV-specific and HLA-C-restricted. Based on cumulative public TCR beta family frequency, carriers of CMV plus the relevant HLA were identified.

Germline V CDR1 and CDR2: MNHNY, SVGAGI (reference sequence). This CDR3 has 14 residues. The V end lost 2 bases, the J end lost 9 bases, and 17 bases lay between the germline ends. TCRdb reprocessed the reads via MiXCR and lists one record per CDR3 protein. The sample has fewer than 900,000 distinct CDR3 sequences; almost 30% are singletons. As regards this clonotype: Its antigen is unidentified.

The receptor's source is a human donor in good health (CMV status not recorded). Some clones in this sample may be carry-over from other donors' samples. Sample: cultured CD8+ T cells from PBMCs, taken from culture after CMV antigen stimulation. The chain couples TRBV6-6 to TRBJ2-7; TRBD1 might be the D (5 bases). The CDR3 DNA is TGTGCCAGCAGTTACGCACAGGATCGTCTTTGGCAGTACGTC. This encodes CASSYAQDRLWQYV.